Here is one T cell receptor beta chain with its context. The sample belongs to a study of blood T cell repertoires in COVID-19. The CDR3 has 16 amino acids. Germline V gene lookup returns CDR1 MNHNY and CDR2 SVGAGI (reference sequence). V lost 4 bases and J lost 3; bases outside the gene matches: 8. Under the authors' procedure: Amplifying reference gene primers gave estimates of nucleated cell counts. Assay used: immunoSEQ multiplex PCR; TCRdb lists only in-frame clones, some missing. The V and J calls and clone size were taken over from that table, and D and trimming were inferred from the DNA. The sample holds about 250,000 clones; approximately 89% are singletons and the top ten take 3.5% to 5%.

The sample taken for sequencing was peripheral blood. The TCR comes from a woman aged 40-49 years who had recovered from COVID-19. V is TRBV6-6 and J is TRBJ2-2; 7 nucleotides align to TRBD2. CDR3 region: CASSSQAGPDTGELFF. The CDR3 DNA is TGTGCCAGCAGTTCCCAAGCGGGGCCAGACACCGGGGAGCTGTTTTTT.